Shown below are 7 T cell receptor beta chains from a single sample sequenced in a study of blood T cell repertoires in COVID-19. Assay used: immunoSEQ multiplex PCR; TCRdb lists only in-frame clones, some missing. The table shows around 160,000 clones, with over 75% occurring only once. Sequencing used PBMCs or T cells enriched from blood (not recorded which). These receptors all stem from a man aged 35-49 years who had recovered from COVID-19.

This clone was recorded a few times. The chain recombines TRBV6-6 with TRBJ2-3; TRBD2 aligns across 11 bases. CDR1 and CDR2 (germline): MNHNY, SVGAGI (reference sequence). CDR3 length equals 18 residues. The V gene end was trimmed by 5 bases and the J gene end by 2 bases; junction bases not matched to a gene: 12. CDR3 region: CASSHLDRTSGYTDTQYF. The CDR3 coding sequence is TGTGCCAGCAGTCACCTCGATCGGACTAGCGGGTACACAGATACGCAGTATTTT.

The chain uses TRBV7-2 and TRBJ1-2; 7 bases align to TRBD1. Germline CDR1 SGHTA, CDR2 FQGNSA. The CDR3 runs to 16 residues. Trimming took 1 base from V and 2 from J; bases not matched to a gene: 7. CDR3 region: CASSLGAGTVNYGYTF. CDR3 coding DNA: TGTGCCAGCAGCTTAGGAGCCGGGACAGTGAACTATGGCTACACCTTC.

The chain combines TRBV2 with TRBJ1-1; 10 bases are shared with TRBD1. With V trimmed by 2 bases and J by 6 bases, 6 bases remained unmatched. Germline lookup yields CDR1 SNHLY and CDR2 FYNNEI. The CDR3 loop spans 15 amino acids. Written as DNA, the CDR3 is TGTGCCAGCAGTGAAACGAGACAGGGGGCCTCTGAAGCTTTCTTT. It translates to CASSETRQGASEAFF.

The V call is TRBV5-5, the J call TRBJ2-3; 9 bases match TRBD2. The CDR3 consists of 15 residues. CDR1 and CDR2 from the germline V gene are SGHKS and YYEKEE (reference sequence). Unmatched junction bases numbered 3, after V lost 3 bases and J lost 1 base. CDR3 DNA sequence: TGTGCCAGCAGCTCCGGGACTAGCCGCACAGATACGCAGTATTTT. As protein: CASSSGTSRTDTQYF.

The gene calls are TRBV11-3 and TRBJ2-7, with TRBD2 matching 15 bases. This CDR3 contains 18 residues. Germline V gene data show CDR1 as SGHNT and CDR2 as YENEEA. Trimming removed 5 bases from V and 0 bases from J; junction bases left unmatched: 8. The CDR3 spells CASSHKGLAGGFSYEQYV. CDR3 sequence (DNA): TGTGCCAGCAGCCATAAGGGACTAGCGGGGGGTTTCTCCTACGAGCAGTACGTC.

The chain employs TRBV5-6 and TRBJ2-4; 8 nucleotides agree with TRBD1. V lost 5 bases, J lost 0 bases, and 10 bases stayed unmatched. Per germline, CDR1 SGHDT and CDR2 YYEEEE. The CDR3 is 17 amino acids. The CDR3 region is CASSQGAFILAKNIQYF. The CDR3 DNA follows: TGTGCCAGCAGTCAGGGGGCCTTCATCCTAGCCAAAAACATTCAGTACTTC.

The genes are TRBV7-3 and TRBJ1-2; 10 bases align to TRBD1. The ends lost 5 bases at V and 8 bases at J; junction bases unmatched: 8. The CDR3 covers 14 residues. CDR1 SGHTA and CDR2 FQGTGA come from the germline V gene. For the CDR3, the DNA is TGTGCCAGCAGCCTCTCGGGACAGGGGTTAGGCTACACCTTC. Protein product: CASSLSGQGLGYTF.